A selection of T cell receptor beta chains follows, all from one sample in a study of blood T cell repertoires in COVID-19. Assay used: immunoSEQ multiplex PCR; TCRdb lists only in-frame clones, some missing. The sample comprises over 65,000 clones, around four fifths of which are singletons, and about 18% rests with the top ten. Specimen: peripheral blood. The receptor set was obtained from an older man with active or convalescent COVID-19. CDR3s include the opening cysteine and the closing phenylalanine or tryptophan.

V	CDR3
TRBV6-1	CASSEVASGTKNIQYF
TRBV12-5	CASGSGDRGDEKLFF
TRBV9	CASSVDPSLDRLGNTIYF
TRBV11-2	CASSLDSRGQPPQHF
TRBV11-2	CASSLAGVLGRGYTF
TRBV2	CASERENSPLHF
TRBV4-1	CASSQLAGGKETQYF
TRBV9	CASSVGAGRGTDTQYF
TRBV15	CATSRDPGVRAGYTF
TRBV19	CASRDSDFSGLLFF
TRBV30	CAWGLGGGYTF
TRBV7-2	CASSLGSGYNTGELFF
TRBV4-1	CASSRDRVGRGYTF
TRBV5-1	CASSLLGQKEKLFF
TRBV7-8	CASSSGGGIYFTQYF
TRBV24-1	CATSDLRGTDTQYF
TRBV6-6	CASSLTGAGGANEKLFF